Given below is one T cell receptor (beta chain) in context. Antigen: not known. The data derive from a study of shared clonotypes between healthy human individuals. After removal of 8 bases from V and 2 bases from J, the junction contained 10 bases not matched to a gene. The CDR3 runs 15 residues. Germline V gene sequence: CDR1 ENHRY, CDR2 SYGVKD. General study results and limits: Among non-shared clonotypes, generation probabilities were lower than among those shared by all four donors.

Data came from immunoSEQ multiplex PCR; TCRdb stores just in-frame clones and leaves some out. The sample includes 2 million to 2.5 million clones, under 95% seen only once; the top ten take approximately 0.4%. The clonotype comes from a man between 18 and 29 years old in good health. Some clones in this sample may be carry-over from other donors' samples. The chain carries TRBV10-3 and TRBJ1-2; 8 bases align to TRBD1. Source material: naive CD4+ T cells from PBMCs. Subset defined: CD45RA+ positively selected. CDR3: CAIGDQGARNYGYTF. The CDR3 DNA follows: TGTGCCATCGGGGACCAGGGGGCTCGGAACTATGGCTACACCTTC.